These 12 T cell receptor beta chains share one sample of origin, sequenced in a study of T cell responses to AZD1222 COVID-19 vaccine. Using immunoSEQ multiplex PCR, the repertoire was profiled, and TCRdb retains in-frame clones only, with some absent. This table has approximately 160,000 clones, 70% to 90% appearing once. The sample in question was peripheral blood, obtained on day 0 of AZD1222 vaccination. The receptor source for this set is an adult in good health.

The genes are TRBV9 and TRBJ1-1, with TRBD1 matching 8 bases. CDR1 is SGDLS and CDR2 is YYNGEE in the germline V gene. Trimming at V came to 1 base and at J to 1 base, leaving 3 bases not matched to a gene. The CDR3 runs 15 residues. The chain's CDR3 is CASSVTGGPNTEAFF. In DNA form, the CDR3 reads TGTGCCAGCAGCGTAACAGGGGGGCCGAACACTGAAGCTTTCTTT.

The chain employs TRBV7-6 and TRBJ2-1; 11 bases agree with TRBD2. The CDR3 has 16 residues. The ends lost 2 bases at V and 5 bases at J; junction bases unmatched: 5. Germline loops: CDR1 SGHVS, CDR2 FNYEAQ. CDR3 region: CASSLTGTSGHNEQFF. DNA of the CDR3: TGTGCCAGCAGCTTAACTGGGACTAGCGGCCACAATGAGCAGTTCTTC.

The V call is TRBV7-9, the J call TRBJ2-7, with 9 bases aligning to TRBD2. This CDR3 region has 17 residues. Germline CDR1 and CDR2: SEHNR and FQNEAQ (reference sequence). V trimming: 1 base; J trimming: 6 bases; junction bases outside the gene matches: 13. CDR3 region: CASSLVLGSGSILEQYF. Here the CDR3 DNA reads TGTGCCAGCAGCTTAGTTCTGGGTAGCGGGAGTATCCTCGAGCAGTACTTC.

The V gene is TRBV6-2 or TRBV6-3, the J gene TRBJ1-1; D unresolved. CDR1 and CDR2 (germline): MNHEY, SVGEGT. V was shortened by 5 bases and J by 1 base, with 8 bases between the two germline ends. The CDR3 runs 13 residues. CDR3 residues: CASSIYRNTEAFF. CDR3 coding DNA: TGTGCCAGCAGTATCTATCGGAACACTGAAGCTTTCTTT.

This chain uses TRBV5-1 with TRBJ1-2; D uncertain. V was clipped by 7 bases and J by 2 bases, with 9 bases between them. Germline V lookup: CDR1 SGHRS, CDR2 YFSETQ. This CDR3 region has 12 residues. Here the CDR3 reads CASSSMNYGYTF. CDR3 nucleotides: TGCGCCAGCTCCTCCATGAACTATGGCTACACCTTC.

This clone was seen a single time. The rearrangement links TRBV6-5 to TRBJ1-1; D perhaps matches TRBD1 (5 bases). V was trimmed by 2 bases and J by 6 bases, leaving 10 bases between them. CDR1 is MNHEY, CDR2 SVGAGI, per germline. The CDR3 has 13 residues. The CDR3 DNA reads TGTGCCAGCAGTTACGGGGAGGGGTCTGAAGCTTTCTTT. Translated: CASSYGEGSEAFF.

This clone showed up just once. This rearrangement joins TRBV28 to TRBJ2-3; 9 bases are a match to TRBD2. This CDR3 has 16 amino acids. Germline V CDR1 and CDR2: MDHEN, SYDVKM. The ends lost 5 bases at V and 2 bases at J; junction bases unmatched: 8. The CDR3 loop reads CASSDPGTSLTDTQYF. CDR3 coding DNA: TGTGCCAGCAGTGATCCCGGGACTAGCCTCACAGATACGCAGTATTTT.

The chain recombines TRBV5-8 with TRBJ2-7; D ambiguous. In germline, CDR1 is SGHTS, CDR2 YDEGEE. V gave up 7 bases and J gave up 0 bases, with 20 bases separating them. This CDR3 comprises 16 residues. DNA for the CDR3: TGTGCCAGCCTGGACGTTTTGAACGTCGACTCCTACGAGCAGTACTTC. It yields the protein CASLDVLNVDSYEQYF.

The chain employs TRBV9 and TRBJ1-3; no firm D call. CDR3 size: 14 residues. The V end was cut by 3 bases, the J end by 1 base, with 8 bases between. Germline CDR1 and CDR2: SGDLS and YYNGEE. CDR3 bases: TGTGCCAGCAGCGACGGGAAGTCTGGAAACACCATATATTTT. As protein: CASSDGKSGNTIYF.

This chain links TRBV15 with TRBJ2-1; 15 bases match TRBD2. Germline V gives CDR1 LNHNV, CDR2 YYDKDF (reference sequence). The junction had 18 bases not matched to a gene; V was cut back by 2 bases and J by 4 bases. There are 22 residues in the CDR3. CDR3 amino acids: CATSRHKNGTSGRSGKYNEQFF. In DNA form, the CDR3 reads TGTGCCACCAGCAGACACAAAAATGGGACTAGCGGGAGGTCCGGGAAGTACAATGAGCAGTTCTTC.

This chain connects TRBV6-1 to TRBJ1-2; perhaps TRBD1 as D (6 bases). V was pared by 3 bases and J by 6 bases, with 11 bases between. There are 13 residues in the CDR3. Germline V lookup: CDR1 MNHNS, CDR2 SASEGT. The CDR3: CASSDRGGNGYTF. DNA for the CDR3: TGTGCCAGCAGTGACAGGGGAGGGAATGGCTACACCTTC.

This clone appeared a single time. V usage is TRBV6-5 and J usage is TRBJ1-1; no reliable D call. Deletions cut 6 bases from V and 10 bases from J, with 15 bases between. Germline values: CDR1 MNHEY, CDR2 SVGAGI. CDR3 length equals 12 residues. Here the CDR3 reads CASRAGDSGAFF. The CDR3 DNA is TGTGCCAGCAGAGCAGGCGATTCGGGAGCTTTCTTT.